This T cell receptor (beta chain) is drawn from a study of T-cell reconstitution after alpha-beta-depleted transplantation in children. A library of TCRbeta sequences, prepared with unique molecular identifiers, was generated. One entry per CDR3 protein, called by TCRdb with MiXCR from the PCR reads. The table lists 200,000 to 250,000 distinct CDR3 sequences, approximately 8.9% of them singletons, with just under 6.5% in the top ten. V gave up 6 bases and J gave up 8 bases, with 22 bases separating them. CDR1 and CDR2 from the germline V gene are DFQATT and SNEGSKA (reference sequence). CDR3 length: 15 amino acids. This clonotype has ten or more counts.

Sequencing used PBMCs, mostly from graft donor cells, obtained 180 days after TCRalphabeta/CD19-depleted stem cell transplant. The rearrangement links TRBV20-1 to TRBJ1-4; perhaps TRBD1 as D (5 bases). The source is a male patient aged 10 to 17 who had a stem cell transplant for acute lymphoblastic leukemia, so the T cells may come from the graft donor. CDR3 bases: TGCAGTGCGTTCGGGGTGGGGGATTTTTGGGAAAAACTGTTTTTT. Translating gives CSAFGVGDFWEKLFF.